These 14 T cell receptor beta chains originate from one sample sequenced in a study of OX40 agonist ivuxolimab in advanced cancers. This table comes from immunoSEQ multiplex PCR, and its TCRdb copy is limited to in-frame clones, with some not included. This sample yields tens of thousands of clones, of which around nine tenths are seen a single time; 3% to 4% belongs to the top ten. The source was CD4+ or CD8+ T cells sorted from blood, collected in a trial of the OX40 agonist ivuxolimab. These receptors were collected from an adult with an advanced solid tumor such as melanoma, head and neck, liver or kidney cancer.

The chain links TRBV6-4 to TRBJ2-7; D is undetermined. Germline CDR1 reads MRHNA; CDR2 reads SNTAGT. This CDR3 comprises 11 residues. This CDR3 reads CAARTSYEQYF. CDR3 nucleotides: TGTGCTGCCAGGACGTCCTACGAGCAGTACTTC.

The rearrangement links TRBV15 to TRBJ2-3; 9 bases match TRBD2. V was pared by 1 base and J by 3 bases, with 5 bases of the junction left unmatched. CDR3 length equals 16 residues. Germline V gene sequence: CDR1 LNHNV, CDR2 YYDKDF (reference sequence). CDR3 bases: TGTGCCACCAGCAGAGCAGGTAGCGGGGGAACAGATACGCAGTATTTT. It is translated as CATSRAGSGGTDTQYF.

The chain combines TRBV6-4 with TRBJ2-3, with 9 bases aligning to TRBD2. This CDR3 comprises 18 residues. Germline CDR1 reads MRHNA; CDR2 reads SNTAGT. Losses at the gene ends were 11 bases for V and 0 bases for J; bases not matched to a gene: 18. The chain's CDR3 is CAPPAGSGGAPSTDTQYF. The CDR3 DNA sequence: TGTGCCCCGCCGGCGGGTAGCGGGGGAGCCCCTAGCACAGATACGCAGTATTTT.

This chain joins TRBV5-4 and TRBJ1-5; perhaps TRBD1 as D (5 bases). The germline V gene encodes CDR1 SGHNT and CDR2 YYREEE (reference sequence). Trimming pared 0 bases from V and 5 bases from J, leaving 9 bases between. The CDR3 totals 14 residues. CDR3: CASSLAGTYQPQHF. The CDR3 nucleotides read TGTGCCAGCAGCTTGGCAGGGACCTATCAGCCCCAGCATTTT.

The rearrangement uses TRBV5-1 and TRBJ1-3; 8 bases are a match to TRBD1. The CDR3 length is 16 residues. Per germline, CDR1 SGHRS and CDR2 YFSETQ. Trimming cost V 0 bases and J 4 bases; bases outside gene matches: 6. CDR3 protein: CASSLGVRGQGNTIYF. In DNA form, the CDR3 reads TGCGCCAGCAGCTTGGGGGTCAGGGGGCAAGGAAACACCATATATTTT.

The chain links TRBV7-4 to TRBJ2-5; 7 nucleotides match TRBD2. Germline assignment: CDR1 SGHVT and CDR2 SQSDAQ. The CDR3 is 13 residues long. J gave up 3 bases and V 8 bases, and 6 bases lay outside the gene matches. The CDR3 DNA is TGTGCCAGCCTCTATGCGGGGGAAGAGACCCAGTACTTC. Its protein product is CASLYAGEETQYF.

This sequence joins TRBV7-9 and TRBJ2-1, with TRBD2 identical over 8 bases. The CDR3 runs to 19 residues. Trimming at V came to 2 bases and at J to 6 bases, leaving 18 bases not matched to a gene. In germline, CDR1 is SEHNR, CDR2 FQNEAQ (reference sequence). The CDR3 DNA follows: TGTGCCAGCAGCTTACGATCCCGGGGGCGGGGGGCCTTAGGCAATGAGCAGTTCTTC. Translation: CASSLRSRGRGALGNEQFF.

V and J are TRBV6-1 and TRBJ2-4; 10 bases map to TRBD2. The CDR3 extends over 17 amino acids. After removal of 2 bases from V and 0 bases from J, the junction contained 4 bases not matched to a gene. CDR1 MNHNS and CDR2 SASEGT come from the germline V gene. CDR3 sequence reads: CASSEFLAGVAKNIQYF. CDR3 DNA sequence: TGTGCCAGCAGTGAATTCCTAGCGGGGGTAGCCAAAAACATTCAGTACTTC.

V is TRBV5-6 and J is TRBJ1-2; no clear D gene. The germline CDR1 and CDR2 sequences are SGHDT and YYEEEE. The CDR3 is 12 residues long. V shed 4 bases and J shed 4 bases, with 8 bases lying between them. The CDR3 spells CASSLRSYGYTF. As DNA, the CDR3 is TGTGCCAGCAGCCTTAGGTCCTATGGCTACACCTTC.

The V call is TRBV28, the J call TRBJ2-7; tentatively, D is TRBD1 or TRBD2 (6 bases each). The ends were cut back, 6 bases at V and 0 bases at J, with 12 bases in the middle. The CDR3 has 14 amino acids. Germline loops: CDR1 MDHEN, CDR2 SYDVKM. The CDR3 bases are TGTGCCAGCAGCCTTGAGGGGGGCTCCTACGAGCAGTACTTC. This sequence encodes CASSLEGGSYEQYF.

The table lists this clone with a few counts. The chain employs TRBV27 and TRBJ2-3; no firm D call. Germline assignment: CDR1 MNHEY and CDR2 SMNVEV (reference sequence). CDR3 length equals 15 residues. Trimming took 6 bases from V and 6 from J, leaving 19 bases between them. For the CDR3, the DNA is TGTGCCAGCAGGCGATCTAGATCTGGGGTTGATACGCAGTATTTT. It is translated as CASRRSRSGVDTQYF.

The chain has TRBV6-5 and TRBJ1-6, with 10 bases matching TRBD1. The germline V gene has CDR1 MNHEY and CDR2 SVGAGI. The CDR3 consists of 15 residues. With V trimmed by 2 bases and J by 10 bases, 5 bases remained unmatched. CDR3 loop: CASSYQGQGESPLHF. The DNA for the CDR3 is TGTGCCAGCAGTTACCAAGGACAGGGGGAGTCACCCCTCCACTTT.

The chain employs TRBV7-8 and TRBJ1-5; 8 nucleotides align to TRBD1. Germline CDR1 SGHVS, CDR2 FQNEAQ. The V gene end was trimmed by 4 bases and the J gene end by 4 bases; junction bases not matched to a gene: 18. The CDR3 covers 19 residues. CDR3 sequence: CASSYITTGNRGLNQPQHF. The CDR3 nucleotides are TGTGCCAGCAGCTACATTACGACCGGCAACAGGGGGTTGAATCAGCCCCAGCATTTT.

The V and J genes are TRBV6-5 and TRBJ2-1, with 8 bases matching TRBD2. With 0 bases clipped from V and 4 bases from J, the junction kept 2 bases outside the gene matches. The germline V gene has CDR1 MNHEY and CDR2 SVGAGI. CDR3 length: 15 residues. In nucleotides, the CDR3 is TGTGCCAGCAGTTACTCGACTAGCGTGTACAATGAGCAGTTCTTC. Translation gives CASSYSTSVYNEQFF.